Included here is one T cell receptor beta chain sequence, with context. What it binds is not known. Following a re-call of the 5' RACE reads, TCRdb has one entry per CDR3 protein and lacks DNA. Its listing shows about 110,000 distinct CDR3 sequences. This entry belongs to a study of T cells expressing NK-cell markers. Study summary: It was sorted CD3+CD56-NKG2C+, CD3+CD56+NKG2C- and CD3+CD56+NKG2C+ T cells that provided the TCR beta repertoires. Sequenced donors, eight in total, included seven who were HCMV-seropositive and one who was seronegative. Notes on the study in general: There were a few donors in whom these clonotypes also led the CD3+CD56-NKG2C+ fraction. Dominant NKG2C+ clonotype frequencies of about 1.0-8% of CD8+ T cells were measured in over five donors.

The CDR3 has 16 amino acids. Germline values: CDR1 MDHEN, CDR2 SYDVKM. Sequences were obtained from blood T cells: a sorted CD56 or NKG2C T cell subset, CD4+ or CD8+ T cells, or bulk PBMC T cells (not recorded which). This sequence originates from a woman between 18 and 70 years old in good health. The chain links TRBV28 to TRBJ2-1; TCRdb picks TRBD2, but there is no DNA to check that call. The chain's CDR3 is CASSPRLAGKEDEQFF. Based on the CDR3 plus reference TRBV28 and TRBJ2-1, the full variable domain is DVKVTQSSRYLVKRTGEKVFLECVQDMDHENMFWYRQDPGLGLRLIYFSYDVKMKEKGDIPEGYSVSREKKERFSLILESASTNQTSMYLCASSPRLAGKEDEQFFGPGTRLTVL.